This T cell receptor beta chain was retrieved from a study of human T cells and chemical hapten exposure. Documented time point: healthy volunteer bleed at 6 weeks. The authors extracted total RNA from unfractionated whole blood. TCRdb redid the calling of the RACE reads with MiXCR, one entry per CDR3 protein. The data hold around 70,000 distinct CDR3 sequences, with about 5.7% observed a single time. The receptor comes from a female donor in good health. Some clones in this sample may be carry-over from other donors' samples. The sample taken for sequencing was whole blood.

The chain's CDR3 is CAWGKYSNQPQHF. CDR3 bases: TGTGCCTGGGGAAAGTATAGCAATCAGCCCCAGCATTTT. This chain joins TRBV30 and TRBJ1-5, with unresolved D. Trimming shortened V by 5 bases and J by 0 bases, and 8 bases separated the two germline ends. The CDR3 runs 13 residues. Germline values: CDR1 GTSNPN, CDR2 SVGIG (reference sequence). Supplemented by reference TRBV30 and TRBJ1-5, the full variable domain reads SQTIHQWPATLVQPVGSPLSLECTVEGTSNPNLYWYRQAAGRGLQLLFYSVGIGQISSEVPQNLSASRPQDRQFILSSKKLLLSDSGFYLCAWGKYSNQPQHFGDGTRLSIL.